This entry features one T cell receptor beta chain sequence. Repertoires were generated with immunoSEQ multiplex PCR, while TCRdb's copy carries only in-frame clones and drops some. The repertoire holds 2 million to 2.5 million clones, with approximately 96% as singletons. This entry belongs to a study of shared clonotypes between healthy human individuals. Healthy HIV-negative adults without recent acute infections or vaccinations served as donors. Germline CDR1 is LGHNA and CDR2 is YSLEER. Trimming took 0 bases from V and 10 from J; bases not matched to a gene: 15. The CDR3 sequence is 18 residues long.

This receptor was taken from a man between 18 and 35 years old in good health. This rearrangement joins TRBV4-3 to TRBJ2-1, with 10 bases fitting TRBD2. Specimen: naive CD4+ T cells sorted from blood. Specified subset: CD45RA+ positively selected. CDR3 DNA: TGCGCCAGCAGCCAAGATGAATTCCGGACTAGCGGACTTTGGGAGCAGTTCTTC. As protein: CASSQDEFRTSGLWEQFF.